Shown below are 21 T cell receptor beta chains from a single sample sequenced in a study of blood T cell repertoires in COVID-19. Profiled with immunoSEQ multiplex PCR; TCRdb holds only in-frame clones, not every one. The table has some 200,000 clones, 80% to 90% seen once. What was sequenced was peripheral blood. These receptors were taken from a woman between 40 and 55 years old who had recovered from COVID-19.

This chain connects TRBV5-4 to TRBJ2-3; the D gene is possibly TRBD1 (6 bases). There are 15 residues in the CDR3. Germline CDR1 and CDR2: SGHNT and YYREEE (reference sequence). The V gene lost 4 bases and the J gene lost 4 bases, with 16 bases spanning the gap. The CDR3 nucleotides are TGTGCCAGCAGCCCCCCTGGGGGCTCGGCAGATACGCAGTATTTT. It is translated as CASSPPGGSADTQYF.

This clone was recorded once. The chain has TRBV4-3 and TRBJ1-1, with D perhaps matching TRBD1 (6 bases). The V gene's germline CDR1 is LGHNA and CDR2 YSLEER. Trimming removed 1 base from V and 10 bases from J, with 13 bases in between. The CDR3 has 13 residues. Here the CDR3 DNA reads TGCGCCAGCAGCCAAGCGGGGGGCGGCAGAGCTTTCTTT. Protein: CASSQAGGGRAFF.

This clone was picked up one time. This chain connects TRBV11-3 to TRBJ2-1; D possibly corresponds to TRBD1 (5 bases). Per germline, CDR1 SGHNT and CDR2 YENEEA. The CDR3 runs 13 residues. Trimming stripped 7 bases from V and 5 bases from J, with 12 bases between. The CDR3 here is CASNIDRNNEQFF. CDR3 in DNA: TGTGCCAGCAACATCGACAGAAACAATGAGCAGTTCTTC.

The J gene is TRBJ2-7, the V gene TRBV30; D not certain. This CDR3 contains 13 residues. Germline CDR1 GTSNPN, CDR2 SVGIG (reference sequence). Deletions cut 0 bases from V and 1 base from J, with 7 bases between. The CDR3 region is CAWSVGSSYEQYF. CDR3 bases: TGTGCCTGGAGTGTGGGCAGTTCCTACGAGCAGTACTTC.

The chain joins TRBV5-6 to TRBJ2-7, with a weak D call TRBD2 (6 bases). The CDR3 is 16 amino acids. Germline CDR1 and CDR2: SGHDT and YYEEEE. V gave up 4 bases and J gave up 5 bases, with 22 bases separating them. The CDR3 region is CASSPGAGLAIHEQYF. CDR3 DNA: TGTGCCAGCAGCCCTGGGGCGGGTCTAGCGATCCACGAGCAGTACTTC.

V gene TRBV6-5 combines with J gene TRBJ2-2; 10 bases match TRBD1. The CDR3 sequence is 15 residues long. Germline CDR1 MNHEY, CDR2 SVGAGI. V dropped 5 bases and J dropped 3; count of bases not matched to a gene: 3. The CDR3 spells CASSTTGGDTGELFF. As DNA, the CDR3 is TGTGCCAGCAGTACGACAGGGGGCGACACCGGGGAGCTGTTTTTT.

The chain recombines TRBV18 with TRBJ1-5; tentative D call: TRBD1 (6 bases). Germline V lookup: CDR1 KGHSH, CDR2 LQKENI. This CDR3 comprises 15 residues. The germline V and J ends were trimmed by 3 bases and 2 bases, with 11 bases remaining between them. The CDR3 region is CASSPGGGGNQPQHF. CDR3 nucleotide sequence: TGTGCCAGCTCACCTGGAGGGGGGGGCAATCAGCCCCAGCATTTT. The whole variable domain, filled in from reference TRBV18 and TRBJ1-5, reads NAGVMQNPRHLVRRRGQEARLRCSPMKGHSHVYWYRQLPEEGLKFMVYLQKENIIDESGMPKERFSAEFPKEGPSILRIQQVVRGDSAAYFCASSPGGGGNQPQHFGDGTRLSIL.

The sample holds one count of this clone. The rearrangement joins TRBV4-1 to TRBJ2-6, with a possible D match to TRBD1 (6 bases). Trimming left V 3 bases short and J 0 bases short, with 12 bases between. Germline V lookup: CDR1 MGHRA, CDR2 YSYEKL. This CDR3 is 17 amino acids long. As DNA, the CDR3 is TGCGCCAGCAGCCACAGCCGGGACACCTCTGGGGCCAACGTCCTGACTTTC. Translated: CASSHSRDTSGANVLTF.

The V gene is TRBV18, the J gene TRBJ1-2; a possible D gene is TRBD1 (6 bases). The CDR3 consists of 16 residues. Germline V gene data show CDR1 as KGHSH and CDR2 as LQKENI. V dropped 0 bases and J dropped 5 bases, with 16 bases sitting between them. CDR3 protein: CASSPPIVGAGYGYTF. The DNA of the CDR3 is TGTGCCAGCTCACCACCGATCGTGGGGGCAGGGTATGGCTACACCTTC. The full variable domain, completed using reference TRBV18 and TRBJ1-2, is NAGVMQNPRHLVRRRGQEARLRCSPMKGHSHVYWYRQLPEEGLKFMVYLQKENIIDESGMPKERFSAEFPKEGPSILRIQQVVRGDSAAYFCASSPPIVGAGYGYTFGSGTRLTVV.

This clone appeared a single time. The rearrangement links TRBV4-3 to TRBJ1-1; TRBD1 agrees at 11 bases. This CDR3 has 15 amino acids. Germline V gives CDR1 LGHNA, CDR2 YSLEER. Trimming removed 5 bases from V and 3 bases from J; junction bases left unmatched: 5. CDR3 in amino acids: CASSSRTGGYTEAFF. The CDR3 bases are TGCGCCAGCAGCTCGCGGACAGGGGGCTACACTGAAGCTTTCTTT.

This clone was counted a few times. This rearrangement joins TRBV7-8 to TRBJ1-3, with unresolved D. Germline-derived CDR1 and CDR2 are SGHVS and FQNEAQ. V lost 1 base, J lost 8 bases, and 9 bases lay in between. The CDR3 has 13 amino acids. CDR3 residues: CASSLGLADTIYF. The DNA for the CDR3 is TGTGCCAGCAGCTTAGGTTTGGCGGACACCATATATTTT.

The gene calls are TRBV2 and TRBJ2-1; the D gene is possibly TRBD2 (5 bases). Germline lookup yields CDR1 SNHLY and CDR2 FYNNEI. This CDR3 has 14 residues. V lost 6 bases, J lost 7 bases, and 16 bases lay in between. CDR3 DNA: TGTGCCAGCAGGGCGGGCCATGGGCTTAATGAGCAGTTCTTC. This encodes CASRAGHGLNEQFF.

The genes are TRBV7-2 and TRBJ1-1; D is unresolved. CDR3 length equals 13 residues. Trimming stripped 3 bases from V and 1 base from J, with 6 bases between. The V gene's germline CDR1 is SGHTA and CDR2 FQGNSA. CDR3 in amino acids: CASSLTTNTEAFF. The DNA for the CDR3 is TGTGCCAGCAGCTTGACTACGAACACTGAAGCTTTCTTT. Full variable domain (remainder filled in from reference TRBV7-2 and TRBJ1-1): GAGVSQSPSNKVTEKGKDVELRCDPISGHTALYWYRQSLGQGLEFLIYFQGNSAPDKSGLPSDRFSAERTGGSVSTLTIQRTQQEDSAVYLCASSLTTNTEAFFGQGTRLTVV.

This sequence joins TRBV7-8 and TRBJ1-1; TRBD1 aligns across 7 bases. The CDR3 sequence is 14 residues long. The ends lost 4 bases at V and 4 bases at J; junction bases unmatched: 6. The germline V gene has CDR1 SGHVS and CDR2 FQNEAQ. The DNA of the CDR3 is TGTGCCAGCAGCTCATCACCAGGGGGCACTGAAGCTTTCTTT. Encoded protein: CASSSSPGGTEAFF.

V usage is TRBV7-9 and J usage is TRBJ2-5; possibly TRBD1 for D (5 bases). From germline, CDR1 is SEHNR and CDR2 FQNEAQ (reference sequence). Trimming removed 2 bases at V and 2 bases at J, with 9 bases between. The CDR3 length is 14 residues. CDR3 coding DNA: TGTGCCAGCAGCTTATCCCAGGGTCAAGAGACCCAGTACTTC. This sequence encodes CASSLSQGQETQYF.

Only one count was recorded for this clone. This chain links TRBV4-1 with TRBJ1-4; 7 bases match TRBD1. The CDR3 totals 16 residues. Germline CDR1 reads MGHRA; CDR2 reads YSYEKL. V lost 4 bases and J lost 12; bases outside the gene matches: 17. The chain's CDR3 is CASSRNMDGTQGELFF. The CDR3 DNA is TGCGCCAGCAGCCGAAATATGGACGGGACTCAGGGGGAACTGTTTTTT.

The chain carries TRBV14 and TRBJ2-5; maybe TRBD1 (6 bases). CDR3 length: 14 residues. CDR1 and CDR2 (germline): SGHDN, FVKESK. V lost 2 bases and J 5 bases, leaving 12 bases between the germline ends. DNA of the CDR3: TGTGCCAGCAGCCAAAGTGGGGGCTGGGAGACCCAGTACTTC. Protein sequence: CASSQSGGWETQYF.

The V and J genes are TRBV11-2 and TRBJ2-5, with D possibly matching TRBD1 (6 bases). The CDR3 runs 16 residues. Germline V gene lookup returns CDR1 SGHAT and CDR2 FQNNGV. The V end lost 1 base, the J end lost 0 bases, and 12 bases lay between the germline ends. The CDR3 is CASSLGGQSDQETQYF. CDR3 coding DNA: TGTGCCAGCAGCTTAGGGGGACAAAGCGACCAAGAGACCCAGTACTTC.

The J gene is TRBJ2-3, the V gene TRBV7-6, with TRBD2 matching over 7 bases. The CDR3 is 14 residues long. After removal of 2 bases from V and 4 bases from J, the junction contained 3 bases not matched to a gene. Germline V CDR1 and CDR2: SGHVS, FNYEAQ. The CDR3 protein is CASSLLGGSDTQYF. CDR3 bases: TGTGCCAGCAGCTTACTGGGGGGGTCAGATACGCAGTATTTT.

V is TRBV3-1 (or the pseudogene TRBV3-2) and J is TRBJ2-7; 11 bases align to TRBD1. CDR3 length: 14 amino acids. With 4 bases clipped from V and 3 bases from J, the junction kept 2 bases outside the gene matches. Germline V CDR1 and CDR2: LGHDT, YNNKEL (reference sequence). The CDR3 region has the DNA TGTGCCAGCAGCCTGGGACAGGGGGGCTACGAGCAGTACTTC. Encoded protein: CASSLGQGGYEQYF.

The chain combines TRBV9 with TRBJ1-4; weak D call: TRBD1 (5 bases). The CDR3 is 14 residues long. The V end was cut by 4 bases, the J end by 8 bases, with 15 bases between. CDR1 SGDLS and CDR2 YYNGEE come from the germline V gene. The CDR3 reads CASSLRSGDEKLFF. The CDR3 DNA is TGTGCCAGCAGCCTCCGGTCGGGGGACGAAAAACTGTTTTTT. Variable domain in full (rest from reference TRBV9 and TRBJ1-4): DSGVTQTPKHLITATGQRVTLRCSPRSGDLSVYWYQQSLDQGLQFLIQYYNGEERAKGNILERFSAQQFPDLHSELNLSSLELGDSALYFCASSLRSGDEKLFFGSGTQLSVL.